This TCR beta chain was captured in a study of T cell repertoires in cytomegalovirus infection. Each CDR3 protein is one row after TCRdb ran MiXCR on the reads. The table includes approximately 180,000 distinct CDR3 sequences, roughly 17% detected once. This clonotype was seen at least ten times. With 5 bases removed from V and 3 bases from J, the gap between germline ends came to 15 bases. This CDR3 region has 15 residues. Germline V gene sequence: CDR1 SGHTA, CDR2 FQGNSA. Sequencing was carried out using CD8+ T cells from PBMCs. V gene TRBV7-2 combines with J gene TRBJ2-3; D remains ambiguous. The TCR was taken from a human donor in good health (CMV status not recorded). Some clones in this sample may be carry-over from other donors' samples. CDR3 protein: CASSPLGSKTDTQYF. The DNA of the CDR3 is TGTGCCAGCAGCCCTTTGGGGTCGAAGACAGATACGCAGTATTTT.